This TCR beta chain came from a study of response to subunit inactivated influenza vaccine. Findings and limits, study-wide: New T cells are recruited in small numbers by each seasonal influenza vaccination, according to the authors' suggestion.

Remarks on this clonotype: Antigen unknown.

Per the germline V gene, CDR1 is SGHRS and CDR2 is YFSETQ. This CDR3 spans 15 amino acids. Trimming stripped 3 bases from V and 3 bases from J, with 14 bases between. TCRdb itself ran the RT-PCR reads through MiXCR, one entry per CDR3 protein. The sample consists of about 180,000 distinct CDR3 sequences, about 9% of them appearing once. The sequence derives from a man aged 45 to 65 who received an inactivated influenza vaccine. The sequenced sample was non-naive T cells sorted from PBMCs, obtained on the day of vaccination. J is TRBJ2-3 and V is TRBV5-1; possible D gene TRBD2, 5 bases. As DNA, the CDR3 is TGCGCCAGCAGCTGGGGTGGCGGGCCGACAGATACGCAGTATTTT. This gives the protein CASSWGGGPTDTQYF.